A single TCR beta chain is shown here with its context. Generated by immunoSEQ multiplex PCR, the TCRdb table keeps only in-frame clones and is missing some. The sample carries 200,000 or so clones, roughly 87% recorded once. Assignments of participants to cohorts depended upon their own reported clinical history. CDR1 and CDR2 from the germline V gene are GTSNPN and SVGIG (reference sequence). This CDR3 spans 14 amino acids. The ends lost 0 bases at V and 9 bases at J; junction bases unmatched: 10. This specimen comes from a study of blood T cell repertoires in COVID-19. Sequenced: PBMCs or T cells enriched from blood (not recorded which). This chain joins TRBV30 and TRBJ2-7, with 8 bases identical to TRBD2. The receptor was isolated from a man younger than 45 who had recovered from COVID-19. This CDR3 is CAWSVFFGGDRQYF. The CDR3 DNA is TGTGCCTGGAGTGTATTCTTCGGGGGGGATAGGCAGTACTTC. The full variable domain, its missing parts supplied by reference TRBV30 and TRBJ2-7, is SQTIHQWPATLVQPVGSPLSLECTVEGTSNPNLYWYRQAAGRGLQLLFYSVGIGQISSEVPQNLSASRPQDRQFILSSKKLLLSDSGFYLCAWSVFFGGDRQYFGPGTRLTVT.